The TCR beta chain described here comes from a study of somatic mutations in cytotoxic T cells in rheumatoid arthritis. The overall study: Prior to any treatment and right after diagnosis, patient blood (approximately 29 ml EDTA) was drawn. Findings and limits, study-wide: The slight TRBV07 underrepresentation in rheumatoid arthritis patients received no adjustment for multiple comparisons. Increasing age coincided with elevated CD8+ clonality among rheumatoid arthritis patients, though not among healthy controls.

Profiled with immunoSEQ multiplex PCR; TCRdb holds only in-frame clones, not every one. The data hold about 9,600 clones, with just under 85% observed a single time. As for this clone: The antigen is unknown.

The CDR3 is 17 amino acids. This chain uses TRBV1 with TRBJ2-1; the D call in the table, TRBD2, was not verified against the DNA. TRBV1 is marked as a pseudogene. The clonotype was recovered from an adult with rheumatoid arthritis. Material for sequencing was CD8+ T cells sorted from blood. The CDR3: CTSRKKLAGISYNEQFF. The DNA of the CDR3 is TGCACCAGCAGAAAAAAACTAGCGGGTATCTCCTACAATGAGCAGTTCTTC.